The source of this T cell receptor beta chain is a study of graft-versus-host responses after intestinal transplantation. Study-wide context: Multivisceral, liver-intestinal, or isolated intestinal grafts were transplanted into recipients. All recipients were given anti-thymocyte globulin induction, and tacrolimus and steroids were then administered for 3 to 4 years. Study-wide results and limits: Circulating GvH clone levels at their peak were associated with HvG declines (early post-transplant).

Repertoires were generated with immunoSEQ multiplex PCR, while TCRdb's copy carries only in-frame clones and drops some. Seen here are 98,000 or so clones, about 90% observed once, and the top ten hold over 0.8%. The CDR3 is made up of 19 amino acids. Germline assignment: CDR1 SGHDT and CDR2 YYEEEE. V shed 4 bases and J 0 bases; nucleotides not matched to a gene: 13. A note on this clone: No antigen is known for it.

The chain recombines TRBV5-6 with TRBJ2-6; 7 nucleotides line up with TRBD2. The sample in question was unstimulated CD4+ T cells sorted from spleen or lymph node cells, obtained before intestinal transplant. The source is a human donor who received an intestinal transplant. CDR3 protein: CASSRPLLARGSGANVLTF. CDR3 nucleotides: TGTGCCAGCAGCCGACCCCTACTAGCGCGAGGCTCTGGGGCCAACGTCCTGACTTTC.